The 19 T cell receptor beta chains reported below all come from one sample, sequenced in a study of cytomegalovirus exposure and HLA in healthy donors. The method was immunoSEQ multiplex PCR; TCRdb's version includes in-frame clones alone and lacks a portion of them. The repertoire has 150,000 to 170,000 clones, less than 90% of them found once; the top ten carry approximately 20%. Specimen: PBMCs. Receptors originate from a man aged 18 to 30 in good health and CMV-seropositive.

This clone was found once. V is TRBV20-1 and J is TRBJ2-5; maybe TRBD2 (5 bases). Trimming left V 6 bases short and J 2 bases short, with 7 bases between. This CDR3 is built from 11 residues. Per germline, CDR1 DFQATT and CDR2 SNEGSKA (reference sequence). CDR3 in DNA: TGCAGTGCCGACTATCAAGAGACCCAGTACTTC. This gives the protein CSADYQETQYF.

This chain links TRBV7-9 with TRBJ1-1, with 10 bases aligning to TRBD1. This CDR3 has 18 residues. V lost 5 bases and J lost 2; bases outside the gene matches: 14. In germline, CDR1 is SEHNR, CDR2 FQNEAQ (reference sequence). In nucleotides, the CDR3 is TGTGCCAGCAGCGAGGGGACAGGGGCCATGAATGGAAACACTGAAGCTTTCTTT. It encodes CASSEGTGAMNGNTEAFF.

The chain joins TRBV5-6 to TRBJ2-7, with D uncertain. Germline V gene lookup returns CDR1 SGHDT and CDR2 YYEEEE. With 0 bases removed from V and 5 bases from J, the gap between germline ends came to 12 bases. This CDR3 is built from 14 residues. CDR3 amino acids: CASSLVRSADEQYF. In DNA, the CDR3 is TGTGCCAGCAGCTTGGTAAGGAGCGCGGACGAGCAGTACTTC.

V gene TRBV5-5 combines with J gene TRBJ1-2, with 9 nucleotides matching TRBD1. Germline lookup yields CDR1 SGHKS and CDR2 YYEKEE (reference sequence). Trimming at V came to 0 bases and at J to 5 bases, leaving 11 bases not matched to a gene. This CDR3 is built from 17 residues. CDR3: CASSLGPSGTGPYGYTF. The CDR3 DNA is TGTGCCAGCAGCTTGGGCCCTTCCGGGACAGGGCCATATGGCTACACCTTC.

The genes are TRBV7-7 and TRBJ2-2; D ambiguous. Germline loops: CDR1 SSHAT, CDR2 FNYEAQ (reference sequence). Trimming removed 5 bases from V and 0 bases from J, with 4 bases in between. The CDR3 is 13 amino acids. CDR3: CASSRANTGELFF. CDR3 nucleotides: TGTGCCAGCAGCCGCGCGAACACCGGGGAGCTGTTTTTT.

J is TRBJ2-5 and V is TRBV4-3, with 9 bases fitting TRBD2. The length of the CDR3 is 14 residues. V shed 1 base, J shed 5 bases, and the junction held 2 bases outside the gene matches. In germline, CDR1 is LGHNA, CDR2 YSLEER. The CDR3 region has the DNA TGCGCCAGCAGCCAAGGTAGCGGGGGCGAGACCCAGTACTTC. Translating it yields CASSQGSGGETQYF.

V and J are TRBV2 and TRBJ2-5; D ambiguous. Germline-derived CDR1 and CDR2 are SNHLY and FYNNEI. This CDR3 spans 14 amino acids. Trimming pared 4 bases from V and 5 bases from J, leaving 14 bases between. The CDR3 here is CASSVGVGTETQYF. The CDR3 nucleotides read TGTGCCAGCAGTGTGGGCGTCGGTACGGAGACCCAGTACTTC.

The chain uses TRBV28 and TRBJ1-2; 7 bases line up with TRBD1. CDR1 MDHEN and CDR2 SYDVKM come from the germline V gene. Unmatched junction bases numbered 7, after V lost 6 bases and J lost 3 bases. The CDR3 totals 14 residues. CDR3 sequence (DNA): TGTGCCAGCAGCTACGACAGGGTTCACTATGGCTACACCTTC. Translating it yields CASSYDRVHYGYTF.

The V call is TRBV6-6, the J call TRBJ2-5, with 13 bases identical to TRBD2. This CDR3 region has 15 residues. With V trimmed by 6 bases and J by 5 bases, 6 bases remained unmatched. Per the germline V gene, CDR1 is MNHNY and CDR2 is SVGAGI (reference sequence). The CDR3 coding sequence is TGTGCCAGCAGCCAGGGACTAGCGGGATCGGAGACCCAGTACTTC. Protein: CASSQGLAGSETQYF.

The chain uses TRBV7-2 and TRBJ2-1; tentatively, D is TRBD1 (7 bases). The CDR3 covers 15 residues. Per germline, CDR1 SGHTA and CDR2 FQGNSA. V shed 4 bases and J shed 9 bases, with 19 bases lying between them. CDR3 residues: CASSSVVRGVSEQFF. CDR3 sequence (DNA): TGTGCCAGCAGCTCGGTAGTCAGGGGGGTGAGTGAGCAGTTCTTC.

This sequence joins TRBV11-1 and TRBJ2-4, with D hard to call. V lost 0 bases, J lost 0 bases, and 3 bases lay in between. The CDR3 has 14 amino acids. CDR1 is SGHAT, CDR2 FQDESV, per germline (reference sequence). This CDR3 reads CASSLALAKNIQYF. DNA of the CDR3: TGTGCCAGCAGCTTAGCTCTAGCCAAAAACATTCAGTACTTC. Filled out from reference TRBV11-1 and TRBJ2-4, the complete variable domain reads EAEVAQSPRYKITEKSQAVAFWCDPISGHATLYWYRQILGQGPELLVQFQDESVVDDSQLPKDRFSAERLKGVDSTLKIQPAELGDSAMYLCASSLALAKNIQYFGAGTRLSVL.

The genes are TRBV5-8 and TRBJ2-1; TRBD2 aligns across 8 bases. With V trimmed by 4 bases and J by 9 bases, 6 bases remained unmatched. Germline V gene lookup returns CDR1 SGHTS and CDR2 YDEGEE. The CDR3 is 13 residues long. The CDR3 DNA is TGTGCCAGCAGCCCCGGGACTAGTGGTGAGCAGTTCTTC. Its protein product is CASSPGTSGEQFF.

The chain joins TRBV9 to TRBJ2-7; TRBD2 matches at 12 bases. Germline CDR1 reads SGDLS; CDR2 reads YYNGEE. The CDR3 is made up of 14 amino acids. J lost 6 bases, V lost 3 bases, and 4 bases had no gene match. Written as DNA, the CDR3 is TGTGCCAGCAGCGCTAGCGGGGGGGCGGGCGAGCAGTACTTC. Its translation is CASSASGGAGEQYF.

The CDR3 DNA is TGTGCCAGTAGCCAAGTCCGACAGGCCTCTAACTATGGCTACACCTTC. Residues: CASSQVRQASNYGYTF. V is TRBV19 and J is TRBJ1-2, with D perhaps TRBD1 (6 bases). The CDR3 is 16 amino acids. V lost 6 bases, J lost 0 bases, and 17 bases lay in between. Looked up from germline, CDR1 is LNHDA and CDR2 is SQIVND (reference sequence).

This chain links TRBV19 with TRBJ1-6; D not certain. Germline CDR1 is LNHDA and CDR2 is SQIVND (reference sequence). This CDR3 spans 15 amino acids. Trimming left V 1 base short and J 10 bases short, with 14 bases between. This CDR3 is CASSIAGRRRSPLHF. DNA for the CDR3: TGTGCCAGTAGTATAGCTGGCAGGAGGCGGTCACCCCTCCACTTT.

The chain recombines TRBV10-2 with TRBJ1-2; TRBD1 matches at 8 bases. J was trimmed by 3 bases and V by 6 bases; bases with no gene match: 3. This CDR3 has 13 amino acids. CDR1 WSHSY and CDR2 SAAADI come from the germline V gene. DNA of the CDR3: TGCGCCAGCAGGGAACAGGGGGACTATGGCTACACCTTC. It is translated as CASREQGDYGYTF.

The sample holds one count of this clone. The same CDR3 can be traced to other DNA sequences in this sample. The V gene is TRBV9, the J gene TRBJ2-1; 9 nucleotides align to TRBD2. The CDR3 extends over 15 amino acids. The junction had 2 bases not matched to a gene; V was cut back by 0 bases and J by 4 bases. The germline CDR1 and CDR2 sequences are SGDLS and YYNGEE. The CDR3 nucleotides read TGTGCCAGCAGCGTAGGACTAGCGGAATACAATGAGCAGTTCTTC. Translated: CASSVGLAEYNEQFF.

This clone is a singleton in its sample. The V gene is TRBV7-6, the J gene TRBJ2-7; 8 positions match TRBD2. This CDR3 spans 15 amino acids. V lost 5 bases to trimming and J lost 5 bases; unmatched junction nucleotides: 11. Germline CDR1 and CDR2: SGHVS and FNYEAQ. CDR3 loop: CASSLKRETYHEQYF. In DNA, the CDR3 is TGTGCCAGCAGCCTTAAGCGGGAGACTTACCACGAGCAGTACTTC.

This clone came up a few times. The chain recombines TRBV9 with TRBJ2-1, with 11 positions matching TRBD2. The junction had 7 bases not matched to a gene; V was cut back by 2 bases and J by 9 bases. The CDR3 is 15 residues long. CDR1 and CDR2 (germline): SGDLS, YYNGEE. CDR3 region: CASSVTSGRISEQFF. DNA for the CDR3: TGTGCCAGCAGCGTCACTAGCGGGAGAATCTCTGAGCAGTTCTTC.